This TCR beta chain was sequenced for a study of blood T cell repertoires in COVID-19. The repertoire was sequenced with immunoSEQ multiplex PCR; TCRdb's copy has only in-frame clones and lacks some. The sample holds approximately 100,000 clones, about four fifths seen once. The germline CDR1 and CDR2 sequences are LGHNA and YNFKEQ. This CDR3 is built from 18 residues. V dropped 1 base and J dropped 0 bases, with 15 bases sitting between them. The chain recombines TRBV4-2 with TRBJ2-2; the D gene is possibly TRBD2 (6 bases). The receptor's source is a human donor in a cohort sampled during active COVID-19. Sample: peripheral blood. The CDR3: CASSQVFFSGTNTGELFF. The CDR3 DNA follows: TGTGCCAGCAGCCAAGTTTTCTTTAGCGGAACGAACACCGGGGAGCTGTTTTTT.